Listed below are T cell receptor beta chains from one sample, sequenced in a study of T cell repertoires in cytomegalovirus infection. TCRdb itself ran the reads through MiXCR, one entry per CDR3 protein. This sample has under 350,000 distinct CDR3 sequences, with approximately 22% found just once. The antigens for these receptors are not known. The specimen comprised cultured PBMCs, sampled from culture after CMV antigen stimulation. The receptors here all came from a human donor in good health (CMV status not recorded). Some clones in this sample may be carry-over from other donors' samples. Both conserved end residues are part of each CDR3.

cdr3_length: 16; j_call: TRBJ2-3; v_call: TRBV4-1; cdr3_aa: CASSQERPFSTDTQYF
cdr3_length: 16; j_call: TRBJ2-6; v_call: TRBV4-3; cdr3_aa: CASSQEAAAGANVLTF
cdr3_length: 14; j_call: TRBJ1-5; v_call: TRBV7-2; cdr3_aa: CASSLQGILQPQHF
cdr3_length: 16; j_call: TRBJ2-2; v_call: TRBV5-4; cdr3_aa: CASSLLAVIGTGELFF
cdr3_length: 16; j_call: TRBJ2-2; v_call: TRBV7-2; cdr3_aa: CASSSSSGSVTGELFF
cdr3_length: 13; j_call: TRBJ1-5; v_call: TRBV28; cdr3_aa: CAEGPEGNQPQHF
cdr3_length: 14; j_call: TRBJ1-1; v_call: TRBV6-5; cdr3_aa: CASSYGGVTIEAFF
cdr3_length: 13; j_call: TRBJ1-2; v_call: TRBV27; cdr3_aa: CASSPTTGLGYTF
cdr3_length: 15; j_call: TRBJ1-1; v_call: TRBV6-2/TRBV6-3; cdr3_aa: CASSYLSWYEAEAFF
cdr3_length: 14; j_call: TRBJ1-4; v_call: TRBV7-2; cdr3_aa: CASSQGLGTEKLFF